This T cell receptor (beta chain) came from a study of cytomegalovirus exposure and HLA in healthy donors. The study, taken as a whole, reports: Analysis was performed later, and it showed HLA-associated TCR beta chains to be more clonally expanded than equally common others. A later analysis appeared to link common viral pathogens to several of the most significant clusters. When analyzed later, the rates of TCR association showed variation by HLA locus, with DRB1 the most and HLA-C the fewest.

A multiplex PCR was run with 60 Vbeta primers and 13 Jbeta primers. Only in-frame clones appear in the TCRdb table, and some are missing; sequencing was by immunoSEQ multiplex PCR. Counted here are around 200,000 clones, about 80% occurring once; the ten biggest clones make up about 2%. This CDR3 is built from 12 residues. V shed 5 bases and J shed 5 bases, with 9 bases lying between them. The germline V gene has CDR1 MNHNS and CDR2 SASEGT. On this clone itself: Its antigen is as yet unknown.

This rearrangement joins TRBV6-1 to TRBJ2-5; D not resolved. The material sequenced was PBMCs. The sequence was collected from a woman aged 45-60 years in good health and CMV-seronegative. CDR3: CASSLQRETQYF. The DNA for the CDR3 is TGTGCCAGCAGTCTCCAGAGGGAGACCCAGTACTTC.